This entry lists 30 T cell receptor beta chains sequenced from one sample in a study of OX40 agonist ivuxolimab in advanced cancers. Produced via immunoSEQ multiplex PCR; TCRdb's table is partial and in-frame only. In the table there are about 30,000 clones, approximately 90% of which are singletons. The sequencing used CD4+ or CD8+ T cells sorted from blood, collected in a trial of the OX40 agonist ivuxolimab. The receptor set was obtained from an adult with an advanced solid tumor such as melanoma, head and neck, liver or kidney cancer.

This clone has only one observation. The rearrangement joins TRBV11-2 to TRBJ1-4; TRBD1 aligns across 7 bases. CDR1 is SGHAT, CDR2 FQNNGV, per germline. Germline trimming cut 5 bases from V and 7 bases from J; bases unmatched to any gene: 7. CDR3 length: 14 residues. The CDR3: CASSRGRGTEKLFF. CDR3 bases: TGTGCCAGCAGCCGGGGCAGGGGGACTGAAAAACTGTTTTTT.

V and J are TRBV5-1 and TRBJ2-3; no definite D call. The CDR3 length is 13 residues. The germline V gene encodes CDR1 SGHRS and CDR2 YFSETQ. V lost 9 bases, J lost 1 base, and 12 bases lay in between. As DNA, the CDR3 is TGCGCCACCAGGACCCAGGGCACAGATACGCAGTATTTT. This codes for CATRTQGTDTQYF. Full variable domain (outside the CDR3, taken from reference TRBV5-1 and TRBJ2-3): KAGVTQTPRYLIKTRGQQVTLSCSPISGHRSVSWYQQTPGQGLQFLFEYFSETQRNKGNFPGRFSGRQFSNSRSEMNVSTLELGDSALYLCATRTQGTDTQYFGPGTRLTVL.

This chain joins TRBV7-2 and TRBJ2-1; no reliable D call. The CDR3 totals 12 residues. Trimming took 3 bases from V and 7 from J, leaving 7 bases between them. Germline lookup yields CDR1 SGHTA and CDR2 FQGNSA. CDR3 amino acids: CASSFTGNEQFF. DNA of the CDR3: TGTGCCAGCAGCTTTACCGGAAATGAGCAGTTCTTC.

This chain links TRBV25-1 with TRBJ2-7; no reliable D call. V was pared by 5 bases and J by 2 bases, with 7 bases between. The CDR3 loop spans 12 amino acids. Looked up from germline, CDR1 is MGHDK and CDR2 is SYGVNS. CDR3 in DNA: TGTGCCAGCAGTTGGGGTACCTACGAGCAGTACTTC. It yields the protein CASSWGTYEQYF.

V and J are TRBV9 and TRBJ2-1, with 10 nucleotides matching TRBD2. This CDR3 has 18 amino acids. The V gene's germline CDR1 is SGDLS and CDR2 YYNGEE. Trimming cost V 0 bases and J 0 bases; bases outside gene matches: 6. This CDR3 is CASSVGAGGRSSYNEQFF. CDR3 nucleotides: TGTGCCAGCAGCGTAGGAGCGGGAGGGCGGAGCTCCTACAATGAGCAGTTCTTC.

The chain couples TRBV11-2 to TRBJ2-7; no definite D call. This CDR3 region has 12 residues. V lost 1 base to trimming and J lost 10 bases, with 11 bases between them. Germline loops: CDR1 SGHAT, CDR2 FQNNGV. The DNA for the CDR3 is TGTGCCAGCAGCTTAGTCGAGGCGCAACAGTACTTC. Translated: CASSLVEAQQYF.

This clone was detected only a few times. The chain is built from TRBV5-8 and TRBJ1-2; D is ambiguous. This CDR3 is built from 14 residues. Germline V gene lookup returns CDR1 SGHTS and CDR2 YDEGEE. V lost 0 bases and J lost 8, with 14 bases in between. DNA for the CDR3: TGTGCCAGCAGCTTGGAGTGGATTACGACGGGCTACACCTTC. This codes for CASSLEWITTGYTF. Looking up the rest from reference TRBV5-8 and TRBJ1-2 gives the full variable domain: EAGVTQSPTHLIKTRGQQATLRCSPISGHTSVYWYQQALGLGLQFLLWYDEGEERNRGNFPPRFSGRQFPNYSSELNVNALELEDSALYLCASSLEWITTGYTFGSGTRLTVV.

The rearrangement joins TRBV29-1 to TRBJ1-2; D is unresolved. Germline CDR1 reads SQVTM; CDR2 reads ANQGSEA. V gave up 5 bases and J gave up 1 base, with 14 bases separating them. The CDR3 sequence is 14 residues long. The CDR3 region has the DNA TGCAGCGTTCCCGTGGGAGGGATTAACTATGGCTACACCTTC. Its translation: CSVPVGGINYGYTF.

The chain links TRBV7-6 to TRBJ2-3; TRBD2 agrees at 13 bases. This CDR3 is built from 17 residues. The V segment lost 6 bases and the J segment 0 bases; nucleotides outside the gene matches: 6. Germline CDR1 is SGHVS and CDR2 is FNYEAQ. The CDR3 DNA sequence: TGTGCCAGCAGTTGGGGGACTAGCGGGGCTAGCACAGATACGCAGTATTTT. This sequence encodes CASSWGTSGASTDTQYF.

This clone was seen a handful of times. The V and J genes are TRBV28 and TRBJ2-1; no clear D gene. Germline lookup yields CDR1 MDHEN and CDR2 SYDVKM. Trimming cost V 5 bases and J 0 bases, with 11 bases left between them. There are 15 residues in the CDR3. DNA for the CDR3: TGTGCCAGCAGTGACGGGTCAGTCTCCTACAATGAGCAGTTCTTC. Translating it yields CASSDGSVSYNEQFF.

V usage is TRBV19 and J usage is TRBJ2-1, with TRBD2 matching 11 bases. The V gene's germline CDR1 is LNHDA and CDR2 SQIVND (reference sequence). V shed 3 bases, J shed 6 bases, and the junction held 1 base outside the gene matches. The CDR3 spans 14 residues. The CDR3 spells CASSMGLAANEQFF. The CDR3 nucleotides read TGTGCCAGTAGTATGGGACTAGCGGCCAATGAGCAGTTCTTC.

The rearrangement links TRBV9 to TRBJ1-5; D uncertain. Germline lookup yields CDR1 SGDLS and CDR2 YYNGEE. CDR3 length equals 16 residues. The ends were cut back, 0 bases at V and 2 bases at J, with 12 bases in the middle. The CDR3 loop is CASSVGPFGGNQPQHF. CDR3 DNA sequence: TGTGCCAGCAGCGTAGGCCCTTTCGGCGGCAATCAGCCCCAGCATTTT. The full variable domain, in which reference TRBV9 and TRBJ1-5 provide the parts outside the CDR3, is DSGVTQTPKHLITATGQRVTLRCSPRSGDLSVYWYQQSLDQGLQFLIQYYNGEERAKGNILERFSAQQFPDLHSELNLSSLELGDSALYFCASSVGPFGGNQPQHFGDGTRLSIL.

This chain uses TRBV29-1 with TRBJ2-7; 12 bases fit TRBD2. V lost 7 bases and J lost 3; bases outside the gene matches: 4. Looked up from germline, CDR1 is SQVTM and CDR2 is ANQGSEA. CDR3 size: 13 residues. CDR3 nucleotides: TGCAGCGCTAGCGGGAGGGCCGGCTACGAGCAGTACTTC. Translating it yields CSASGRAGYEQYF.

The V gene is TRBV9, the J gene TRBJ2-3; D uncertain. The CDR3 length is 14 residues. V lost 2 bases, J lost 4 bases, and 11 bases lay in between. Germline V gene data show CDR1 as SGDLS and CDR2 as YYNGEE. DNA of the CDR3: TGTGCCAGCAGCGTTTCCGGTTTCGCAGATACGCAGTATTTT. It yields the protein CASSVSGFADTQYF.

This clone is a singleton in its sample. J is TRBJ2-3 and V is TRBV7-9; perhaps TRBD2 as D (6 bases). From germline, CDR1 is SEHNR and CDR2 FQNEAQ (reference sequence). This CDR3 is 15 amino acids long. Trimming stripped 3 bases from V and 5 bases from J, with 15 bases between. The CDR3 DNA reads TGTGCCAGCAGCTTTCGCTCGGGAGTGGAAGATACGCAGTATTTT. Its protein product is CASSFRSGVEDTQYF.

The chain uses TRBV7-9 and TRBJ2-7, with D uncertain. Germline V CDR1 and CDR2: SEHNR, FQNEAQ (reference sequence). There are 13 residues in the CDR3. V dropped 0 bases and J dropped 6 bases, with 9 bases sitting between them. The CDR3 DNA follows: TGTGCCAGCAGCTTAGCGGGATCTGCCGAGCAGTACTTC. It encodes CASSLAGSAEQYF.

This chain links TRBV27 with TRBJ2-7, with 8 positions matching TRBD2. V shed 3 bases and J 5 bases; nucleotides not matched to a gene: 12. This CDR3 contains 16 residues. Germline CDR1 MNHEY, CDR2 SMNVEV (reference sequence). CDR3 residues: CASSFSGTRIWNEQYF. The CDR3 bases are TGTGCCAGCAGTTTCTCCGGGACTAGGATTTGGAACGAGCAGTACTTC.

As to this clone: It differs at one base from a far larger clone, so likely a read error. The chain carries TRBV4-2 and TRBJ2-1; D not certain. Germline V gene lookup returns CDR1 LGHNA and CDR2 YNFKEQ. There are 13 residues in the CDR3. V lost 0 bases, J lost 6 bases, and 6 bases lay in between. CDR3 residues: CASSQDYLNEQFF. The CDR3 DNA reads as TGTGCCAGCAGCCAAGACTACCTCAATGAGCAGTTCTTC.

The CDR3 protein is CASSLRGFLREQYF. CDR3 in DNA: TGTGCCAGCAGCTTACGGGGCTTCCTGCGTGAGCAGTACTTC. This sequence joins TRBV11-3 and TRBJ2-7; D could derive from TRBD1 or TRBD2 (5 bases each). V dropped 2 bases and J dropped 7 bases, with 15 bases sitting between them. CDR1 is SGHNT and CDR2 is YENEEA in the germline V gene. CDR3 length: 14 amino acids.

This chain uses TRBV9 with TRBJ1-1; 8 nucleotides line up with TRBD1. V lost 2 bases to trimming and J lost 3 bases; unmatched junction nucleotides: 9. Looked up from germline, CDR1 is SGDLS and CDR2 is YYNGEE. The CDR3 sequence is 16 residues long. CDR3 sequence reads: CASSVNDRGMDTEAFF. CDR3 DNA: TGTGCCAGCAGCGTTAACGACAGGGGAATGGACACTGAAGCTTTCTTT.

The gene calls are TRBV6-5 and TRBJ2-3; D possibly corresponds to TRBD2 (6 bases). Germline loops: CDR1 MNHEY, CDR2 SVGAGI. V was clipped by 6 bases and J by 6 bases, with 10 bases between them. The CDR3 sequence is 12 residues long. The CDR3 DNA follows: TGTGCCAGCAGAACTAGCTACGATACGCAGTATTTT. This sequence encodes CASRTSYDTQYF.

This sequence joins TRBV21-1 and TRBJ2-1; TRBD2 was called by the table and not checked on the DNA. TRBV21-1 is a recognized pseudogene. The CDR3 has 13 residues. CDR3 residues: CASQSGGLDEQFF. CDR3 coding DNA: TGTGCCAGTCAGTCTGGTGGTCTAGATGAGCAGTTCTTC.

The V gene is TRBV14, the J gene TRBJ2-1, with D hard to call. CDR3 length: 16 amino acids. Germline V gene sequence: CDR1 SGHDN, CDR2 FVKESK. Trimming took 0 bases from V and 9 from J, leaving 18 bases between them. The CDR3 nucleotides read TGTGCCAGCAGCCAAGATTTAGGACCGCTGGATCTTGAGCAGTTCTTC. It translates to CASSQDLGPLDLEQFF.

The V gene is TRBV5-1, the J gene TRBJ2-2; 8 bases are shared with TRBD1. V was clipped by 0 bases and J by 5 bases; unmatched bases: 3. The V gene's germline CDR1 is SGHRS and CDR2 YFSETQ. The CDR3 length is 15 residues. The CDR3 loop is CASSLGTGWTGELFF. Written as DNA, the CDR3 is TGCGCCAGCAGCTTGGGGACAGGGTGGACCGGGGAGCTGTTTTTT.

This chain connects TRBV4-3 to TRBJ1-1; D is unclear. Germline V gene lookup returns CDR1 LGHNA and CDR2 YSLEER. CDR3 length: 20 amino acids. Trimming took 0 bases from V and 0 from J, leaving 23 bases between them. The CDR3 DNA sequence: TGCGCCAGCAGCCAAGATGTAGGGCAGCCGATCGTGGAGATGAACACTGAAGCTTTCTTT. Residues: CASSQDVGQPIVEMNTEAFF.

The CDR3 DNA follows: TGTGCCAGCAGTGAAGTAGACAGGGGGTACTATAGCAATCAGCCCCAGCATTTT. It codes for CASSEVDRGYYSNQPQHF. The chain combines TRBV6-1 with TRBJ1-5, with 9 bases lining up with TRBD1. The germline gives CDR1 MNHNS, CDR2 SASEGT. This CDR3 is built from 18 residues. V was pared by 1 base and J by 0 bases, with 7 bases of the junction left unmatched.

J is TRBJ2-7 and V is TRBV11-2, with 10 bases matching TRBD2. CDR3 length: 17 residues. V was pared by 4 bases and J by 0 bases, with 9 bases of the junction left unmatched. Germline V gives CDR1 SGHAT, CDR2 FQNNGV. The CDR3 DNA reads as TGTGCCAGCAGCTACCCTGGGCGGACTAGCGGCTCCTACGAGCAGTACTTC. As protein: CASSYPGRTSGSYEQYF.

This chain uses TRBV7-9 with TRBJ2-1, with 9 bases matching TRBD2. Germline V gene data show CDR1 as SEHNR and CDR2 as FQNEAQ (reference sequence). V lost 3 bases to trimming and J lost 7 bases; unmatched junction nucleotides: 13. CDR3 length: 17 amino acids. CDR3 in DNA: TGTGCCAGCAGCTTGCCCGGCGGGAGGGCGGGGGGAAATGAGCAGTTCTTC. Protein sequence: CASSLPGGRAGGNEQFF.

The chain joins TRBV28 to TRBJ1-2; no firm D call. Germline CDR1 and CDR2: MDHEN and SYDVKM. V was shortened by 3 bases and J by 0 bases, with 5 bases between the two germline ends. The CDR3 sequence is 13 residues long. CDR3 protein: CASSFTANYGYTF. CDR3 in DNA: TGTGCCAGCAGTTTTACAGCTAACTATGGCTACACCTTC.

The J gene is TRBJ1-1, the V gene TRBV11-3; weak D call: TRBD1 (6 bases). The CDR3 extends over 17 amino acids. With 0 bases removed from V and 1 base from J, the gap between germline ends came to 15 bases. Germline values: CDR1 SGHNT, CDR2 YENEEA. CDR3 nucleotide sequence: TGTGCCAGCAGCTTAGATAGGCGAGACAGGAGGAACACTGAAGCTTTCTTT. Translated: CASSLDRRDRRNTEAFF.